Reported below is one T cell receptor beta chain. As yet, its antigen is unknown. The CDR3 extends over 17 amino acids. CDR1 is SGHDT, CDR2 YYEEEE, per germline. After removal of 0 bases from V and 6 bases from J, the junction contained 9 bases not matched to a gene. This entry comes from a study of cytomegalovirus exposure and HLA in healthy donors. Primers: 60 Vbeta forward and 13 Jbeta reverse. Repertoires were generated with immunoSEQ multiplex PCR, while TCRdb's copy carries only in-frame clones and drops some. Here the sample spans around 28,000 clones, approximately 87% being singletons. Study-wide findings and caveats: A few of the chains that were CMV-associated were confirmed in vitro to be specific for CMV antigens. Overall, roughly 150 TCR beta chains were annotated as cytomegalovirus-associated.

The clonotype originates from a boy younger than 18 in good health and CMV-seronegative. Sequenced input: PBMCs. The chain recombines TRBV5-6 with TRBJ2-1, with 10 bases that match TRBD1. The CDR3 bases are TGTGCCAGCAGCTTGGGCTCGGGACAGGGGACAATCAATGAGCAGTTCTTC. The encoded protein is CASSLGSGQGTINEQFF.